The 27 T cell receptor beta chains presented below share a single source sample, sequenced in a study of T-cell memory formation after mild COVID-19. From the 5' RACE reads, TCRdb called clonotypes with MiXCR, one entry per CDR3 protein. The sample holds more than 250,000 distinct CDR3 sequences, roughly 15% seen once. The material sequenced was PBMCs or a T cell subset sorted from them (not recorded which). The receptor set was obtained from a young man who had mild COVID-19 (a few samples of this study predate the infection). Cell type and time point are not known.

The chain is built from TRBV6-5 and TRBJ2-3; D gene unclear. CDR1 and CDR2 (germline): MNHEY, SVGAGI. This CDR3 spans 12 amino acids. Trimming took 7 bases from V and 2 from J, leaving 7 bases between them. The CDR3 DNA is TGTGCCAGCACCGACGCCACAGATACGCAGTATTTT. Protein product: CASTDATDTQYF.

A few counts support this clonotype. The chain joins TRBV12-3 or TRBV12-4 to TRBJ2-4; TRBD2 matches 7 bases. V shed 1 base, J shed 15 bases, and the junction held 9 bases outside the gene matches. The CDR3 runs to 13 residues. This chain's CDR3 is CASSLGGPGRVYF. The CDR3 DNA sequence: TGTGCCAGCAGTTTAGGCGGGCCAGGGAGGGTGTACTTC.

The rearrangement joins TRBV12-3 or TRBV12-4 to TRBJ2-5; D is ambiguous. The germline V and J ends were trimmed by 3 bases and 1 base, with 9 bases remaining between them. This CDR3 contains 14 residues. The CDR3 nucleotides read TGTGCCAGCAGTTTTGCCTCTCCCCAAGAGACCCAGTACTTC. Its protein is CASSFASPQETQYF.

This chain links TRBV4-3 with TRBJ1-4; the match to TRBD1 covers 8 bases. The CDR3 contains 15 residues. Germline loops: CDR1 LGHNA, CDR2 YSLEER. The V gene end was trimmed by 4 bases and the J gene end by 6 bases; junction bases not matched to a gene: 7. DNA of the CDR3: TGCGCCAGCAGCCCACAGGGGGATGATGATGAAAAACTGTTTTTT. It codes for CASSPQGDDDEKLFF.

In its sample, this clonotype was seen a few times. As DNA, the CDR3 is TGTGCCAGCTCACCGACAGGAGAGATAGGTGAAGCTTTCTTT. It is translated as CASSPTGEIGEAFF. The V and J genes are TRBV18 and TRBJ1-1, with a possible D match to TRBD1 (6 bases). Trimming left V 3 bases short and J 7 bases short, with 15 bases between. The CDR3 contains 14 residues. Germline CDR1 is KGHSH and CDR2 is LQKENI.

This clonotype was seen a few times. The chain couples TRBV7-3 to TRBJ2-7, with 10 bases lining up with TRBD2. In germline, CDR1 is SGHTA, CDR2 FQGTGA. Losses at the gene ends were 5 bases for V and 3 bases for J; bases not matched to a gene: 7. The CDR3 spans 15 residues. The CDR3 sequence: CASSPDSGGLYEQYF. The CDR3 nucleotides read TGTGCCAGCAGCCCCGATAGCGGGGGGCTCTACGAGCAGTACTTC. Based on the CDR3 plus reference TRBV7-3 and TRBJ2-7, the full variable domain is GAGVSQTPSNKVTEKGKYVELRCDPISGHTALYWYRQSLGQGPEFLIYFQGTGAADDSGLPNDRFFAVRPEGSVSTLKIQRTERGDSAVYLCASSPDSGGLYEQYFGPGTRLTVT.

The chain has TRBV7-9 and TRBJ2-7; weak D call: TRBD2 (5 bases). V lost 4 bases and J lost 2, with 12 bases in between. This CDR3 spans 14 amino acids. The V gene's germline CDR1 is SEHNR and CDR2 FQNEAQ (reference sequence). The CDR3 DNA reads TGTGCCAGCAGCTATCTCAGCGGACCCTACGAGCAGTACTTC. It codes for CASSYLSGPYEQYF.

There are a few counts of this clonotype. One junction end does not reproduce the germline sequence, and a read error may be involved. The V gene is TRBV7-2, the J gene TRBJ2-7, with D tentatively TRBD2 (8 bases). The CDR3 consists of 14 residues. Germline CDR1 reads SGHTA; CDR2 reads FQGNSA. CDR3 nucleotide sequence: TGTGCCAGCAGCTTAGCGCAGGGGGTAGCGGGGCTCCTCTTC. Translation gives CASSLAQGVAGLLF.

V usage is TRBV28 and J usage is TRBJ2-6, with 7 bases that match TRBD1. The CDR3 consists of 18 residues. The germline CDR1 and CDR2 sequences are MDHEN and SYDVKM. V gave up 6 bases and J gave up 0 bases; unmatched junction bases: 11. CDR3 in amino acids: CASRPDRVRFSGANVLTF. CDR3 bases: TGTGCCAGCAGACCTGACAGGGTCCGCTTCTCTGGGGCCAACGTCCTGACTTTC.

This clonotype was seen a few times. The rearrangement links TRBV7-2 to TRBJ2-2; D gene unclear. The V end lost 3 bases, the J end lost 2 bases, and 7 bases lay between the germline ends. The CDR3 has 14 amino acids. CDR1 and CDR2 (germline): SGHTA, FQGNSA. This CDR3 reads CASSFPSNTGELFF. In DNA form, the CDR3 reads TGTGCCAGCAGCTTTCCTAGTAACACCGGGGAGCTGTTTTTT.

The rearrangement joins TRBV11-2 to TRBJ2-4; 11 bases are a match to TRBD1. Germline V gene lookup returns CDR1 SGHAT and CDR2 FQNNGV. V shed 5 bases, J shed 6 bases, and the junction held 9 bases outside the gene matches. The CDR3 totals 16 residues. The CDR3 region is CASSRRDRGILNIQYF. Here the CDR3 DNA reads TGTGCCAGCAGCCGCCGGGACAGGGGGATTTTAAACATTCAGTACTTC. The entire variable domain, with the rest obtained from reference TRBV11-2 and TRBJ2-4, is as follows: EAGVAQSPRYKIIEKRQSVAFWCNPISGHATLYWYQQILGQGPKLLIQFQNNGVVDDSQLPKDRFSAERLKGVDSTLKIQPAKLEDSAVYLCASSRRDRGILNIQYFGAGTRLSVL.

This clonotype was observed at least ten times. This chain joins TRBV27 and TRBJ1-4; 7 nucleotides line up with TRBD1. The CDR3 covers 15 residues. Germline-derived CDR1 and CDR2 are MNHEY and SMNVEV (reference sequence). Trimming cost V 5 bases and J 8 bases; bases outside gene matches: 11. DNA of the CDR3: TGTGCCAGCAGTATTAATCCGGGACAGAGGGAAAAACTGTTTTTT. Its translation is CASSINPGQREKLFF.

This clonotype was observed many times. Here the CDR3 reads CSASHNSPLHF. The CDR3 bases are TGCAGTGCTAGCCATAATTCACCCCTCCACTTT. The chain combines TRBV20-1 with TRBJ1-6; D is undetermined. This CDR3 is 11 amino acids long. The ends were cut back, 3 bases at V and 5 bases at J, with 2 bases in the middle. Germline loops: CDR1 DFQATT, CDR2 SNEGSKA (reference sequence).

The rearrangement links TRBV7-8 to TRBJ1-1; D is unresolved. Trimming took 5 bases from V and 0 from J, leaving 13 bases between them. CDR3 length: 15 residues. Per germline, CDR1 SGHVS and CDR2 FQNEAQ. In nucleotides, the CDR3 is TGTGCCAGCAGCAAGGCGGAGACATTGAACACTGAAGCTTTCTTT. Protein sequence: CASSKAETLNTEAFF.

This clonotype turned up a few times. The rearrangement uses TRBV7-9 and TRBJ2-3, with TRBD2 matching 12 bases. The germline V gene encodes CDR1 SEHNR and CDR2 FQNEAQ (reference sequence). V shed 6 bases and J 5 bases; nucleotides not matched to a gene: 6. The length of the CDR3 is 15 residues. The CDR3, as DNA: TGTGCCAGCAGGCGACCGGGACTAGCGGGAGATACGCAGTATTTT. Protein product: CASRRPGLAGDTQYF. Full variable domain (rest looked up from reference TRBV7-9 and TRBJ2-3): DTGVSQNPRHKITKRGQNVTFRCDPISEHNRLYWYRQTLGQGPEFLTYFQNEAQLEKSRLLSDRFSAERPKGSFSTLEIQRTEQGDSAMYLCASRRPGLAGDTQYFGPGTRLTVL.

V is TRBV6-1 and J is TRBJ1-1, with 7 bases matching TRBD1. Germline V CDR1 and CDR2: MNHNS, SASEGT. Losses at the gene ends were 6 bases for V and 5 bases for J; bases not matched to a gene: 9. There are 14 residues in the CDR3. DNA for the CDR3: TGTGCCAGCAGCCCAGAGCAGGGGGTGACTGAAGCTTTCTTT. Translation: CASSPEQGVTEAFF.

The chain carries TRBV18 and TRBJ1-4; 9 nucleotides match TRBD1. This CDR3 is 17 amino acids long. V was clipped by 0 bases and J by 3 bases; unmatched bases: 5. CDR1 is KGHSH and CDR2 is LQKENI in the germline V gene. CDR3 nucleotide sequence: TGTGCCAGCTCACCACCGACGGGGACAGGGCCTAATGAAAAACTGTTTTTT. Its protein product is CASSPPTGTGPNEKLFF.

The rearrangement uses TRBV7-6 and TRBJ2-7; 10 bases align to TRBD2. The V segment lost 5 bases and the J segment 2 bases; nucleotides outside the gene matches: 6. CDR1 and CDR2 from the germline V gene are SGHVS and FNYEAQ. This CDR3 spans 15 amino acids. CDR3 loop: CASSRSSGGTYEQYF. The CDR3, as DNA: TGTGCCAGCAGCAGATCTAGCGGGGGTACCTACGAGCAGTACTTC.

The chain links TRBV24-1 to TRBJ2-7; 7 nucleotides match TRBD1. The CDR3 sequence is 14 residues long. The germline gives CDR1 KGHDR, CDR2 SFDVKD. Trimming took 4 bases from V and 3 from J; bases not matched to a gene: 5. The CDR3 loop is CATSEQDRHYEQYF. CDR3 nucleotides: TGTGCCACCAGTGAGCAGGACAGGCACTACGAGCAGTACTTC.

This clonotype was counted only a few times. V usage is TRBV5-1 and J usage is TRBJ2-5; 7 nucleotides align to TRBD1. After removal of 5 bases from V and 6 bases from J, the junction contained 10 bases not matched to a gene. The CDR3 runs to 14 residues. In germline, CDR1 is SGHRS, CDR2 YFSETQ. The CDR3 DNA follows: TGCGCCAGCAGTCTACAGGGGACGTCGAAGACCCAGTACTTC. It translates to CASSLQGTSKTQYF.

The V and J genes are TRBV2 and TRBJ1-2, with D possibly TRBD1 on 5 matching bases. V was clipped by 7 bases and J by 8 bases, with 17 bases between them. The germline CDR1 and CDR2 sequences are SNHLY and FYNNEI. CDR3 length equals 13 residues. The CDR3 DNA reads TGTGCCAGCATATGGACGGCCAAGGGGGGCTACACCTTC. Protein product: CASIWTAKGGYTF. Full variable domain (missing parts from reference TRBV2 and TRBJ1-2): EPEVTQTPSHQVTQMGQEVILRCVPISNHLYFYWYRQILGQKVEFLVSFYNNEISEKSEIFDDQFSVERPDGSNFTLKIRSTKLEDSAMYFCASIWTAKGGYTFGSGTRLTVV.

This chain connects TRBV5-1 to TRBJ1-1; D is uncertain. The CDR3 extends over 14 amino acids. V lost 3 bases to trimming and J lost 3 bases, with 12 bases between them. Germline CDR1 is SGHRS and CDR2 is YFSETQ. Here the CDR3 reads CASSWSGRDTEAFF. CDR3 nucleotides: TGCGCCAGCAGCTGGTCAGGACGGGACACTGAAGCTTTCTTT.

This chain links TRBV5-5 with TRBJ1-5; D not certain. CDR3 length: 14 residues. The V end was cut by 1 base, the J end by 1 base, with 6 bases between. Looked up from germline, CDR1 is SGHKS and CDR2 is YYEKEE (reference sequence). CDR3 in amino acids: CASSLSRSNQPQHF. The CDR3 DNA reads TGTGCCAGCAGCTTGAGCAGGAGCAATCAGCCCCAGCATTTT.

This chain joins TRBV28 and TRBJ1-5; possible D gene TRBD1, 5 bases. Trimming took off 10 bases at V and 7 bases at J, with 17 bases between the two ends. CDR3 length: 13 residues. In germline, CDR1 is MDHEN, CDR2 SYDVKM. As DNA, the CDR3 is TGTGCCACCCGAGGGACCCTGGGACAGCCCCAGCATTTT. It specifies CATRGTLGQPQHF.

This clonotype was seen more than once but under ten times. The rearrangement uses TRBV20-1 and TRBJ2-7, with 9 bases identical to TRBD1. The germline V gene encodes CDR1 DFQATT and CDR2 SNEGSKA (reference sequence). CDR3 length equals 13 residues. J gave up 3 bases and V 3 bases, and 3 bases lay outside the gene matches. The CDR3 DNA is TGCAGTGCTAGGGACAGGGGTATCTACGAGCAGTACTTC. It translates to CSARDRGIYEQYF.

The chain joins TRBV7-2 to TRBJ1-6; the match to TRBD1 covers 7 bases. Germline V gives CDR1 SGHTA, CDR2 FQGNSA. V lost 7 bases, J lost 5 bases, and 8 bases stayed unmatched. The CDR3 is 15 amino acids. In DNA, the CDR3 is TGTGCCAGCAAGCTCTCAGGGGGGGATAATTCACCCCTCCACTTT. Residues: CASKLSGGDNSPLHF.

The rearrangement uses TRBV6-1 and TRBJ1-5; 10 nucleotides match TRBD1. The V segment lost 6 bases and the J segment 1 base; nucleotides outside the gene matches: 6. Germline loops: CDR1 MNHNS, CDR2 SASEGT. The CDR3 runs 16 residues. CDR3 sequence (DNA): TGTGCCAGCAGGAGGGACAGGGGACGGAGCAATCAGCCCCAGCATTTT. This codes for CASRRDRGRSNQPQHF.